This T cell receptor (beta chain) was identified during a study of CD8 T cells in Susac syndrome. On the study more broadly: The Susac syndrome patients were therapy-naive, on corticosteroids, or on intravenous immunoglobulin alone at blood draw.

RNA, at about 0.45 to 1 ug, was reverse transcribed with random hexamers. The immunoSEQ assay covered 54 Vbeta and 13 Jbeta segments for CDR3. MiXCR, applied by TCRdb to the immunoSEQ multiplex PCR reads, yields one record per CDR3 protein. The data contain about 71,000 distinct CDR3 sequences, roughly 93% of them singletons. V was cut by 3 bases and J by 0 bases, with 9 bases left in between. CDR1 and CDR2 (germline): SGHAT, FQNNGV. CDR3 length: 15 amino acids. Study-wide results and caveats: It was acknowledged in the study that the number of individuals who were included in its TCR sequencing and HLA analysis was relatively small.

Definite or probable Susac syndrome was diagnosed using recently defined diagnostic criteria. As for this clonotype: Its antigen remains unidentified.

The sequence derives from a human donor with Susac syndrome. The J gene is TRBJ2-1, the V gene TRBV11-2; possibly TRBD1 for D (6 bases). What was sequenced was CD4+ T cells from PBMCs. CDR3 loop: CASSFQQGSYNEQFF. CDR3 bases: TGTGCCAGCAGCTTCCAACAGGGCTCCTACAATGAGCAGTTCTTC.